These T cell receptor beta chains were read from a single sample in a study of T-cell memory formation after mild COVID-19. TCRdb redid the calling of the 5' RACE reads with MiXCR, one entry per CDR3 protein. This table has approximately 65,000 distinct CDR3 sequences, about 9.4% appearing once. Sample: PBMCs or a T cell subset sorted from them (not recorded which). These receptor sequences come from a man between 18 and 35 years old who had mild COVID-19 (a few samples of this study predate the infection). Cell type and time point are not known. The CDR3 runs from the conserved cysteine through the conserved F or W. Each record gives: clone size, D gene, V gene, J gene, CDR3 protein, CDR3 DNA. The D gene is left open where the match is weak. Rows give clone size only sometimes, using once, few, many, or a class for an expanded clone.

>few|-|TRBV4-1|TRBJ1-5
CASSHGTSYLNQPQHF
TGCGCCAGCAGCCACGGGACATCATACCTAAATCAGCCCCAGCATTTT
>many|-|TRBV5-1|TRBJ2-2
CASSLEGVNTGELFF
TGCGCCAGCAGCTTGGAAGGGGTTAACACCGGGGAGCTGTTTTTT
>-|TRBD2|TRBV2|TRBJ2-3
CASSDPGLGTPDTQYF
TGTGCCAGCAGCGACCCGGGACTAGGGACCCCGGATACGCAGTATTTT
>few|-|TRBV4-3|TRBJ1-1
CASSQVLTATEAFF
TGCGCCAGCAGCCAAGTCTTAACGGCCACTGAAGCTTTCTTT
>-|-|TRBV7-2|TRBJ1-2
CASSLEAGIYTF
TGTGCCAGCAGCTTAGAGGCAGGGATCTACACCTTC
>few|-|TRBV12-3/TRBV12-4|TRBJ2-4
CASSFPGIRNIQYF
TGTGCCAGCAGTTTCCCGGGTATCAGGAACATTCAGTACTTC
>many|-|TRBV27|TRBJ2-7
CASSFGGSYEQYF
TGTGCCAGCAGTTTCGGCGGATCCTACGAGCAGTACTTC
>many|TRBD1|TRBV5-1|TRBJ1-4
CASSPLTGIEEKLFF
TGCGCCAGCAGCCCGCTGACAGGGATTGAGGAAAAACTGTTTTTT
>few|TRBD2|TRBV7-2|TRBJ2-3
CASSPPRGVTQYF
TGTGCCAGCAGCCCTCCCCGGGGGGTTACGCAGTATTTT
>many|TRBD2|TRBV18|TRBJ2-1
CASSPASGGAGIEQFF
TGTGCCAGCTCACCAGCTAGCGGGGGGGCCGGTATTGAGCAGTTCTTC
>-|-|TRBV7-2|TRBJ2-1
CASPPGQGNNEQFF
TGTGCCAGCCCACCGGGGCAGGGCAACAATGAGCAGTTCTTC
>-|-|TRBV4-3|TRBJ2-3
CASSDARGTDTQYF
TGCGCCAGCAGCGACGCCCGCGGCACAGATACGCAGTATTTT
>few|-|TRBV12-3/TRBV12-4|TRBJ2-3
CASSFPGTDTQYF
TGTGCCAGCAGTTTCCCCGGAACAGATACGCAGTATTTT
>few|-|TRBV5-1|TRBJ1-5
CASSFGPLGNQPQHF
TGCGCCAGCAGCTTCGGACCGTTAGGCAATCAGCCCCAGCATTTT
>-|TRBD2|TRBV7-3|TRBJ2-1
CASRSGLAGVGEQFF
TGTGCCAGCAGATCTGGACTAGCGGGGGTAGGTGAGCAGTTCTTC
>-|TRBD1|TRBV6-5|TRBJ1-6
CASRPSYRGANSPLHF
TGTGCCAGCAGGCCCTCCTACAGGGGAGCGAATTCACCCCTCCACTTT
>-|TRBD1|TRBV10-3|TRBJ2-3
CAINPGTGGEDTQYF
TGTGCCATCAACCCCGGGACAGGGGGCGAAGATACGCAGTATTTT
>many|-|TRBV7-3|TRBJ2-2
CASSLSYTGELFF
TGTGCCAGCAGCCTTAGTTACACCGGGGAGCTGTTTTTT
>few|TRBD2|TRBV7-2|TRBJ2-2
CASSFNRVAGAGELFF
TGTGCCAGCAGCTTCAACCGGGTAGCGGGGGCCGGGGAGCTGTTTTTT
>-|-|TRBV12-1|TRBJ2-7
CASSPRSVHYEQYF
TGTGCCAGCAGCCCCCGTAGCGTACACTACGAGCAGTACTTC
>-|-|TRBV29-1|TRBJ1-2
CSSDRWGYTF
TGCAGCTCGGACCGGTGGGGCTACACCTTC
>-|TRBD2|TRBV20-1|TRBJ2-1
CSAPGLAGSEQFF
TGCAGTGCTCCAGGACTAGCGGGGAGTGAGCAGTTCTTC
>few|-|TRBV12-3/TRBV12-4|TRBJ2-1
CASIDGRSEQFF
TGTGCCAGCATTGATGGCCGCAGTGAGCAGTTCTTC
>few|-|TRBV6-5|TRBJ1-6
CASRRQVYNSPLHF
TGTGCCAGCAGGCGACAGGTTTATAATTCACCCCTCCACTTT
>-|-|TRBV7-3|TRBJ2-2
CASSLRPGPSTGELFF
TGTGCCAGCAGCTTAAGACCAGGGCCGAGCACCGGGGAGCTGTTTTTT
>many|-|TRBV5-1|TRBJ2-1
CASSLAGGQYYNEQFF
TGCGCCAGCAGCTTGGCCGGTGGGCAGTACTACAATGAGCAGTTCTTC
>many|-|TRBV5-1|TRBJ2-2
CASISGGELFF
TGCGCCAGCATTTCGGGCGGGGAGCTGTTTTTT
>-|-|TRBV12-3/TRBV12-4|TRBJ1-1
CASSLTEMNTEAFF
TGTGCCAGCAGTCTGACAGAGATGAACACTGAAGCTTTCTTT
>-|-|TRBV5-1|TRBJ1-6
CASSLVSGRGNSPLHF
TGCGCCAGCAGCTTGGTGTCAGGACGGGGAAATTCACCCCTCCACTTT
>many|TRBD2|TRBV19|TRBJ2-7
CASSILAGAYEQYF
TGTGCCAGTAGTATCCTAGCGGGGGCCTACGAGCAGTACTTC
>few|-|TRBV10-1|TRBJ1-1
CASSESGGAGTEAFF
TGCGCCAGCAGTGAGTCGGGAGGGGCTGGCACTGAAGCTTTCTTT
>-|-|TRBV2|TRBJ1-1
CASSSDRDTEAFF
TGTGCCAGCAGTTCCGACAGAGACACTGAAGCTTTCTTT
>few|-|TRBV13|TRBJ1-1
CASSLLRGPEAFF
TGTGCCAGCAGCTTATTGAGGGGCCCTGAAGCTTTCTTT
>few|-|TRBV4-1|TRBJ2-1
CASTQRDSYNEQFF
TGCGCCAGCACCCAGAGAGATAGCTACAATGAGCAGTTCTTC
>few|TRBD2|TRBV4-1|TRBJ2-7
CVSSPTALAGDYEQYF
TGCGTCAGCAGCCCAACGGCGCTAGCGGGGGACTACGAGCAGTACTTC
>-|-|TRBV7-6|TRBJ2-3
CASSWATGKGTDTQYF
TGTGCCAGCAGCTGGGCCACAGGGAAAGGCACAGATACGCAGTATTTT
>many|-|TRBV18|TRBJ2-1
CASSPSGRGEQFF
TGTGCCAGCTCACCATCCGGAAGAGGCGAGCAGTTCTTC
>-|-|TRBV7-2|TRBJ2-1
CASSRIQGSNEQFF
TGTGCCAGCAGCCGCATTCAGGGTTCCAATGAGCAGTTCTTC
>-|-|TRBV7-2|TRBJ2-1
CASSLVGYSSYNEQFF
TGTGCCAGCAGCTTAGTCGGTTATAGCTCCTACAATGAGCAGTTCTTC
>many|TRBD2|TRBV12-5|TRBJ2-5
CASGSSGQETQYF
TGTGCTAGTGGCTCTAGCGGCCAAGAGACCCAGTACTTC
>-|-|TRBV7-2|TRBJ2-5
CASSPPAPLETQYF
TGTGCCAGCAGCCCCCCTGCGCCGCTAGAGACCCAGTACTTC
>-|-|TRBV5-1|TRBJ2-5
CASSAMLGGGEETQYF
TGCGCCAGCAGCGCAATGCTAGGTGGAGGTGAGGAGACCCAGTACTTC
>-|-|TRBV28|TRBJ1-5
CASSPDLLGSNQPKHF
TGTGCCAGCAGCCCGGACTTACTCGGGAGCAATCAGCCCAAGCATTTT
>few|-|TRBV20-1|TRBJ2-3
CSARPSADTQYF
TGCAGTGCTAGACCTTCCGCAGATACGCAGTATTTT
>many|TRBD2|TRBV7-2|TRBJ2-5
CASSLAGVQETQYF
TGTGCCAGCAGCCTAGCGGGCGTCCAAGAGACCCAGTACTTC
>few|-|TRBV9|TRBJ1-6
CASSVEANNHNSPLHF
TGTGCCAGCAGCGTAGAGGCGAACAACCATAATTCACCCCTCCACTTT
>many|-|TRBV7-2|TRBJ2-3
CASSFFSSTDTQYF
TGTGCCAGCAGCTTCTTCTCATCCACAGATACGCAGTATTTT
>many|TRBD1|TRBV7-2|TRBJ2-2
CASSSYRGANTGELFF
TGTGCCAGCAGCTCGTACAGGGGCGCGAACACCGGGGAGCTGTTTTTT
>-|TRBD1|TRBV5-1|TRBJ1-1
CASSFNPGGNTEAFF
TGCGCCAGCAGCTTTAATCCAGGGGGGAACACTGAAGCTTTCTTT
>-|-|TRBV9|TRBJ2-2
CASSVAGDTGELFF
TGTGCCAGCAGCGTAGCCGGGGACACCGGGGAGCTGTTTTTT
>-|TRBD1|TRBV27|TRBJ1-2
CASTGQGRGYTF
TGTGCCAGCACCGGACAGGGGCGGGGCTACACCTTC
>many|-|TRBV20-1|TRBJ2-7
CSARAWSRLEQYF
TGCAGTGCTAGAGCGTGGAGTCGGCTCGAGCAGTACTTC
>few|-|TRBV7-2|TRBJ1-1
CASSTTGGMNTEAFF
TGTGCCAGCAGCACAACGGGGGGGATGAACACTGAAGCTTTCTTT